This TCR beta chain is from a study of spatial heterogeneity in lung cancer. Study-level background: Detected sequences consistently included more beta-chain ones than alpha-chain ones.

Turning to this clonotype: Its antigen is not known.

The CDR3 has 14 residues. In germline, CDR1 is SGHRS, CDR2 YFSETQ. V gave up 2 bases and J gave up 10 bases, with 16 bases separating them. Time point defined: sample taken at primary tumor resection. Study-wide points: In blood, ubiquitous expanded tumor TCRs appeared more at resection than follow-up.

Every TCR cDNA molecule carried a tag that served as a unique molecular identifier. A single record per CDR3 protein comes from TCRdb applying MiXCR to the 5' RACE reads. The repertoire holds nearly 80,000 distinct CDR3 sequences, 8% seen once, with 6.8% in the top ten. The chain uses TRBV5-1 and TRBJ2-1, with D perhaps matching TRBD1 or TRBD2 (5 bases each). This sample comprised PBMCs, obtained at surgery. This TCR was recovered from a male donor with early-stage non-small cell lung cancer. As DNA, the CDR3 is TGCGCCAGCAGCTTTGGACAACTCACGGGAGAGCAGTTCTTC. It is translated as CASSFGQLTGEQFF.